This is a list of T cell receptor beta chains from one sample in a study of blood T cells in healthy people across ages. A single record per CDR3 protein comes from TCRdb applying MiXCR to the 5' RACE reads. The sample lists about 770,000 distinct CDR3 sequences; around 43% were seen once. The material sequenced was blood. These receptors all stem from a man in his sixties in good health. CDR3s include the opening cysteine and the closing phenylalanine or tryptophan. D genes are given only for firm matches. Only part of the rows carry a size: once, few, many, or a class if the clone is expanded.

CDR3nt: TGTGCCAGCAGAGAAATACAGGGCGGAGGCTACACCTTC
CDR3aa: CASREIQGGGYTF
v_gene: TRBV2
d_gene: .
j_gene: TRBJ1-2
abundance: .

CDR3nt: TGTGCCAGCAGCCAAGATGTTGGTGGCAGGGCCATCTTCTCTGGGGCCAACGTCCTGACTTTC
CDR3aa: CASSQDVGGRAIFSGANVLTF
v_gene: TRBV14
d_gene: .
j_gene: TRBJ2-6
abundance: .

CDR3nt: TGTGCCAGCAGTTTACGGGACAGGGACACCTATGGCTACACCTTC
CDR3aa: CASSLRDRDTYGYTF
v_gene: TRBV27
d_gene: TRBD1
j_gene: TRBJ1-2
abundance: .

CDR3nt: TGCGCCAGCAGCTTGGCCTCTGGGACATTTCAAGAGACCCAGTACTTC
CDR3aa: CASSLASGTFQETQYF
v_gene: TRBV5-1
d_gene: .
j_gene: TRBJ2-5
abundance: .

CDR3nt: TGTGCCTGGAGTGTACAGGGGGGCCTCTATGGCTACACCTTC
CDR3aa: CAWSVQGGLYGYTF
v_gene: TRBV30
d_gene: TRBD1
j_gene: TRBJ1-2
abundance: .

CDR3nt: TGTGCCAGCAGTTGGGCAGGCCGCCATGAGCAGTTCTTC
CDR3aa: CASSWAGRHEQFF
v_gene: TRBV27
d_gene: .
j_gene: TRBJ2-1
abundance: few

CDR3nt: TGTGCCTGGAGTTGGGGTAGGCCTACAGATACGCAGTATTTT
CDR3aa: CAWSWGRPTDTQYF
v_gene: TRBV30
d_gene: .
j_gene: TRBJ2-3
abundance: .

CDR3nt: TGCAGTGCTAGAGATGCCCGTAAAGGGGGCGCGGACCAAGAGACCCAGTACTTC
CDR3aa: CSARDARKGGADQETQYF
v_gene: TRBV20-1
d_gene: TRBD1
j_gene: TRBJ2-5
abundance: .

CDR3nt: TGTGCCAGCAGTGCAGGGATAGCTAACTATGGCTACACCTTC
CDR3aa: CASSAGIANYGYTF
v_gene: TRBV25-1
d_gene: .
j_gene: TRBJ1-2
abundance: .

CDR3nt: TGCAGTGCTAGGAAACTAGGACAGGTGGCGGGCGAGCAGTACTTC
CDR3aa: CSARKLGQVAGEQYF
v_gene: TRBV20-1
d_gene: TRBD1
j_gene: TRBJ2-7
abundance: few

CDR3nt: TGTGCCACCAGTGATTTTTCCGTGCCCTACGAGCAGTACTTC
CDR3aa: CATSDFSVPYEQYF
v_gene: TRBV24-1
d_gene: .
j_gene: TRBJ2-7
abundance: few

CDR3nt: TGTGCCAGCACGAGGCTAGCGGGAGTCTACGAGCAGTACTTC
CDR3aa: CASTRLAGVYEQYF
v_gene: TRBV6-1
d_gene: TRBD2
j_gene: TRBJ2-7
abundance: once

CDR3nt: TGTGCCAGCAGTTACCGGGACAGCCGGAATTCACCCCTCCACTTT
CDR3aa: CASSYRDSRNSPLHF
v_gene: TRBV6-6
d_gene: TRBD1
j_gene: TRBJ1-6
abundance: .

CDR3nt: TGTGCCAGCAGCCCTATCGGGGGTGGCGAGCAGTACTTC
CDR3aa: CASSPIGGGEQYF
v_gene: TRBV7-9
d_gene: .
j_gene: TRBJ2-7
abundance: .

CDR3nt: TGTGCCAGCAGCCTAGCCGGCGAAGGGCAGGGGAAGGAGCAGTACTTC
CDR3aa: CASSLAGEGQGKEQYF
v_gene: TRBV13
d_gene: .
j_gene: TRBJ2-7
abundance: .

CDR3nt: TGTGCCAGCAGTTTGATCGGAATAGGAAGTTGGGGGCACTACAATGAGCAGTTCTTC
CDR3aa: CASSLIGIGSWGHYNEQFF
v_gene: TRBV12-3/TRBV12-4
d_gene: .
j_gene: TRBJ2-1
abundance: .

CDR3nt: TGTGCCAGCAGTTTAGGATATTCCAGCAATCAGCCCCAGCATTTT
CDR3aa: CASSLGYSSNQPQHF
v_gene: TRBV12-3/TRBV12-4
d_gene: .
j_gene: TRBJ1-5
abundance: .

CDR3nt: TGTGCCAGCAGCTTAATGGGGGTCGCGAACACCGGGGAGCTGTTTTTT
CDR3aa: CASSLMGVANTGELFF
v_gene: TRBV7-2
d_gene: .
j_gene: TRBJ2-2
abundance: .

CDR3nt: TGTGCCAGCAGTTCCGAACCGGGACAGGGTATCTACGAGCAGTACTTC
CDR3aa: CASSSEPGQGIYEQYF
v_gene: TRBV6-5
d_gene: TRBD1
j_gene: TRBJ2-7
abundance: .

CDR3nt: TGTGCCAGCAGCCCCGGAACGGGACTGGGGCGTGTAGCTTTCTTT
CDR3aa: CASSPGTGLGRVAFF
v_gene: TRBV7-2
d_gene: .
j_gene: TRBJ1-1
abundance: .

CDR3nt: TGTGCCAGTAGAACCGGGACTAAAGATACGCAGTATTTT
CDR3aa: CASRTGTKDTQYF
v_gene: TRBV19
d_gene: TRBD2
j_gene: TRBJ2-3
abundance: .

CDR3nt: TGTGCCAGCTCCCCTCCGATACATGGCTACACCTTC
CDR3aa: CASSPPIHGYTF
v_gene: TRBV28
d_gene: .
j_gene: TRBJ1-2
abundance: once

CDR3nt: TGCAGTGCTAGGGCCCCGGGAGGACAAGAGACCCAGTACTTC
CDR3aa: CSARAPGGQETQYF
v_gene: TRBV20-1
d_gene: TRBD2
j_gene: TRBJ2-5
abundance: .

CDR3nt: TGTGCCAGCAGCAAAACATACCGGGACAGGGTGTACTTC
CDR3aa: CASSKTYRDRVYF
v_gene: TRBV6-5
d_gene: TRBD1
j_gene: TRBJ2-7
abundance: .

CDR3nt: TGTGCCGGCTGTTCAGGGACAGGGTTGTACGAGCAGTACTTC
CDR3aa: CAGCSGTGLYEQYF
v_gene: TRBV27
d_gene: TRBD1
j_gene: TRBJ2-7
abundance: .

CDR3nt: TGTGCCACCAGCAGAGATCCGGGGTACCGAAATTCACCCCTCCACTTT
CDR3aa: CATSRDPGYRNSPLHF
v_gene: TRBV15
d_gene: .
j_gene: TRBJ1-6
abundance: .

CDR3nt: TGTGCCAGCAGCTCCGGGACGACTTTGGGCTATGGCTACACCTTC
CDR3aa: CASSSGTTLGYGYTF
v_gene: TRBV11-2
d_gene: .
j_gene: TRBJ1-2
abundance: .

CDR3nt: TGCAGCGTAAAGACAGGGGGGTCTTCTGAAGCTTTCTTT
CDR3aa: CSVKTGGSSEAFF
v_gene: TRBV29-1
d_gene: TRBD1
j_gene: TRBJ1-1
abundance: .

CDR3nt: TGTGCCAGCAGTTACCGGGGTGGAAGGCAGCAGTACTTC
CDR3aa: CASSYRGGRQQYF
v_gene: TRBV6-2/TRBV6-3
d_gene: .
j_gene: TRBJ2-7
abundance: many

CDR3nt: TGCGCCAGCAGCCCTCAGGGTTACGGGCTCGGCTACACCTTC
CDR3aa: CASSPQGYGLGYTF
v_gene: TRBV4-3
d_gene: .
j_gene: TRBJ1-2
abundance: few

CDR3nt: TGTGCCAGCAGCCAAGATGGAGGGGGCTGGTACGAGCAGTACTTC
CDR3aa: CASSQDGGGWYEQYF
v_gene: TRBV3-1
d_gene: .
j_gene: TRBJ2-7
abundance: many

CDR3nt: TGTGCCAGCAGCACCACAGGCTCTAAAACTGAAGCTTTCTTT
CDR3aa: CASSTTGSKTEAFF
v_gene: TRBV6-2/TRBV6-3
d_gene: .
j_gene: TRBJ1-1
abundance: .

CDR3nt: TGCGCCAGCAGCCAAGAGAGGTGGAATGAGCAGTTCTTC
CDR3aa: CASSQERWNEQFF
v_gene: TRBV4-3
d_gene: .
j_gene: TRBJ2-1
abundance: .

CDR3nt: TGCAGTGCTCCCGGGAGGACTAATGAAAAACTGTTTTTT
CDR3aa: CSAPGRTNEKLFF
v_gene: TRBV20-1
d_gene: .
j_gene: TRBJ1-4
abundance: .

CDR3nt: TGTGCCAGCAGTGACCCCGGCAAAGGGTCGTGGAACACTGAAGCTTTCTTT
CDR3aa: CASSDPGKGSWNTEAFF
v_gene: TRBV6-1
d_gene: .
j_gene: TRBJ1-1
abundance: .

CDR3nt: TGTGCCAGCAGCTCACTTGGGCAGGGCCTCACTGAAGCTTTCTTT
CDR3aa: CASSSLGQGLTEAFF
v_gene: TRBV7-8
d_gene: .
j_gene: TRBJ1-1
abundance: .

CDR3nt: TGTGCCAGCAGCCCACGGACAGGGGGTCCTGCTAACTATGGCTGCACCTTC
CDR3aa: CASSPRTGGPANYGCTF
v_gene: TRBV3-1
d_gene: TRBD1
j_gene: TRBJ1-2
abundance: .

CDR3nt: TGTGCCAGCAGTCTTCCGGGTGGGACACCCCTCCACTTT
CDR3aa: CASSLPGGTPLHF
v_gene: TRBV6-2/TRBV6-3
d_gene: .
j_gene: TRBJ1-6
abundance: .

CDR3nt: TGTGCCAGCAGGCACCCCAATCGAGGGCGGGGCGAGCAGTACTTC
CDR3aa: CASRHPNRGRGEQYF
v_gene: TRBV6-2/TRBV6-3
d_gene: .
j_gene: TRBJ2-7
abundance: .

CDR3nt: TGTGCCATCGCTAGGGACGTACGGTACGAGCAGTACTTC
CDR3aa: CAIARDVRYEQYF
v_gene: TRBV6-2/TRBV6-3
d_gene: .
j_gene: TRBJ2-7
abundance: few

CDR3nt: TGTGCCAGCAGCGTAGAGTCGGGACCCCAGGGCACAGATACGCAGTATTTT
CDR3aa: CASSVESGPQGTDTQYF
v_gene: TRBV9
d_gene: .
j_gene: TRBJ2-3
abundance: .

CDR3nt: TGTGCCAGCAGCGTTACAGGAGTAGCCGAAAAACTGTTTTTT
CDR3aa: CASSVTGVAEKLFF
v_gene: TRBV11-2
d_gene: .
j_gene: TRBJ1-4
abundance: .

CDR3nt: TGTGCCAGCAGTTACTTCGGAGGAGGAGGTAAAAAACTGTTTTTT
CDR3aa: CASSYFGGGGKKLFF
v_gene: TRBV6-2/TRBV6-3
d_gene: .
j_gene: TRBJ1-4
abundance: .

CDR3nt: TGCAGTGCTAGGGACAGGGGGTGTGGCTACACCTTC
CDR3aa: CSARDRGCGYTF
v_gene: TRBV20-1
d_gene: TRBD1
j_gene: TRBJ1-2
abundance: .

CDR3nt: TGTGCCAGCAGTCAGCGGGGGGGGAGTGAGCAGTTCTTC
CDR3aa: CASSQRGGSEQFF
v_gene: TRBV6-4
d_gene: TRBD2
j_gene: TRBJ2-1
abundance: .

CDR3nt: TGCAGTGCTAGAGCAGGGACAGGGTCGAGTGAGCAGTTCTTC
CDR3aa: CSARAGTGSSEQFF
v_gene: TRBV20-1
d_gene: TRBD1
j_gene: TRBJ2-1
abundance: few

CDR3nt: TGTGCCAGCAGCTTAGGCTTCAACTACGAGCAGTACTTC
CDR3aa: CASSLGFNYEQYF
v_gene: TRBV7-6
d_gene: .
j_gene: TRBJ2-7
abundance: many

CDR3nt: TGCAGTGCTAGAAGGGACAGAGCCTACGAGCAGTACTTC
CDR3aa: CSARRDRAYEQYF
v_gene: TRBV20-1
d_gene: TRBD1
j_gene: TRBJ2-7
abundance: .

CDR3nt: TGTGCCAGCACCCCCGGGTGGACTCCTGGGGACATTCAGTACTTC
CDR3aa: CASTPGWTPGDIQYF
v_gene: TRBV27
d_gene: .
j_gene: TRBJ2-4
abundance: .

CDR3nt: TGTGCCAGCAGCCAAGTGAATCGGGTGCACACCGGGGAGCTGTTTTTT
CDR3aa: CASSQVNRVHTGELFF
v_gene: TRBV4-2
d_gene: .
j_gene: TRBJ2-2
abundance: few

CDR3nt: TGTGCCAGCAGCTATTCCTCGACTAGCGGCGATGAGCAGTTCTTC
CDR3aa: CASSYSSTSGDEQFF
v_gene: TRBV6-2/TRBV6-3
d_gene: TRBD2
j_gene: TRBJ2-1
abundance: few

CDR3nt: TGTGCCAGCAGTTACGGTCCGGGCTACGAGCAGTACTTC
CDR3aa: CASSYGPGYEQYF
v_gene: TRBV6-2/TRBV6-3
d_gene: .
j_gene: TRBJ2-7
abundance: .

CDR3nt: TGTGCCATCAGTGAGTCCATGGCGGGGGGGAACAATGAGCAGTTCTTC
CDR3aa: CAISESMAGGNNEQFF
v_gene: TRBV10-3
d_gene: TRBD2
j_gene: TRBJ2-1
abundance: few

CDR3nt: TGTGCCACCAGCAGAGATCAGCCCCCAGGCACAGATACGCAGTATTTT
CDR3aa: CATSRDQPPGTDTQYF
v_gene: TRBV15
d_gene: .
j_gene: TRBJ2-3
abundance: .

CDR3nt: TGCGCCAGCAGCAACAGGGGGCAGGAGACCCAGTACTTC
CDR3aa: CASSNRGQETQYF
v_gene: TRBV5-1
d_gene: TRBD1
j_gene: TRBJ2-5
abundance: many

CDR3nt: TGTGCCAGCAGCTCCGGGACTAGCGGGGGCAATGAGCAGTACTTC
CDR3aa: CASSSGTSGGNEQYF
v_gene: TRBV27
d_gene: TRBD2
j_gene: TRBJ2-7
abundance: .

CDR3nt: TGTGCCAGCCACGATCCTTACATGAACACTGAAGCTTTCTTT
CDR3aa: CASHDPYMNTEAFF
v_gene: TRBV6-2/TRBV6-3
d_gene: .
j_gene: TRBJ1-1
abundance: .

CDR3nt: TGTGCCTGGAGCGGCGGCTCTACGAACACCGGGGAGCTGTTTTTT
CDR3aa: CAWSGGSTNTGELFF
v_gene: TRBV30
d_gene: .
j_gene: TRBJ2-2
abundance: .

CDR3nt: TGTGCTAGTGGTTTGGGGTCCCCCCGGACCGGGGAGCTGTTTTTT
CDR3aa: CASGLGSPRTGELFF
v_gene: TRBV12-5
d_gene: .
j_gene: TRBJ2-2
abundance: .

CDR3nt: TGTGCCAGCAGCTTTAAGACATTTGAGTTCTCCTACGAGCAGTACTTC
CDR3aa: CASSFKTFEFSYEQYF
v_gene: TRBV5-6
d_gene: .
j_gene: TRBJ2-7
abundance: .